The 6 T cell receptor beta chains in this list originate from one sample, sequenced in a study of blood T cell repertoires in COVID-19. Only in-frame clones appear in the TCRdb table, and some are missing; sequencing was by immunoSEQ multiplex PCR. This table holds hundreds of thousands of clones, 88% found once. The specimen was peripheral blood. The receptor set was obtained from a woman aged 45-65 years with active or convalescent COVID-19.

The chain couples TRBV28 to TRBJ1-1, with D maybe TRBD1 (6 bases). This CDR3 has 15 amino acids. With 7 bases removed from V and 4 bases from J, the gap between germline ends came to 19 bases. Germline V CDR1 and CDR2: MDHEN, SYDVKM. The CDR3 loop reads CASTLGGAMGTEAFF. In DNA form, the CDR3 reads TGTGCCAGCACCCTTGGGGGGGCGATGGGCACTGAAGCTTTCTTT. The full variable domain, its missing parts supplied by reference TRBV28 and TRBJ1-1, is DVKVTQSSRYLVKRTGEKVFLECVQDMDHENMFWYRQDPGLGLRLIYFSYDVKMKEKGDIPEGYSVSREKKERFSLILESASTNQTSMYLCASTLGGAMGTEAFFGQGTRLTVV.

This clone was counted ten times or more. This chain links TRBV24-1 with TRBJ2-6; a possible D gene is TRBD2 (5 bases). From germline, CDR1 is KGHDR and CDR2 SFDVKD. This CDR3 contains 16 residues. Trimming pared 4 bases from V and 2 bases from J, leaving 11 bases between. CDR3 nucleotide sequence: TGTGCCACCAGTGACCTAGGGAGTCCTGGGGCCAACGTCCTGACTTTC. Its protein is CATSDLGSPGANVLTF.

This clone came up a few times. This sequence joins TRBV3-1 (or the pseudogene TRBV3-2) and TRBJ1-2; D remains ambiguous. There are 12 residues in the CDR3. The V gene lost 0 bases and the J gene lost 6 bases, with 5 bases spanning the gap. CDR1 is LGHDT, CDR2 YNNKEL, per germline (reference sequence). The CDR3 coding sequence is TGTGCCAGCAGCCAAGAACAGAATGGCTACACCTTC. It yields the protein CASSQEQNGYTF.

The rearrangement links TRBV10-3 to TRBJ1-1; D is perhaps TRBD1 (5 bases). The germline V gene has CDR1 ENHRY and CDR2 SYGVKD. The CDR3 is made up of 15 amino acids. V lost 0 bases to trimming and J lost 4 bases, with 12 bases between them. The CDR3 here is CAISESRGSVTEAFF. The CDR3 DNA reads TGTGCCATCAGTGAGTCTCGGGGGTCCGTCACTGAAGCTTTCTTT.

This chain connects TRBV2 to TRBJ2-7, with D perhaps TRBD2 (7 bases). This CDR3 region has 14 residues. CDR1 is SNHLY and CDR2 is FYNNEI in the germline V gene. V was clipped by 10 bases and J by 2 bases, with 18 bases between them. DNA for the CDR3: TGTGCCACAAAGGAGCGGGACAAACCCTACGAGCAGTACTTC. Its translation: CATKERDKPYEQYF.

The gene calls are TRBV7-3 and TRBJ2-7; TRBD1 might be the D (6 bases). The V end was cut by 1 base, the J end by 2 bases, with 9 bases between. The CDR3 totals 14 residues. CDR1 SGHTA and CDR2 FQGTGA come from the germline V gene. The chain's CDR3 is CASSLNAGAYEQYF. CDR3 nucleotide sequence: TGTGCCAGCAGCTTAAATGCAGGGGCCTACGAGCAGTACTTC.